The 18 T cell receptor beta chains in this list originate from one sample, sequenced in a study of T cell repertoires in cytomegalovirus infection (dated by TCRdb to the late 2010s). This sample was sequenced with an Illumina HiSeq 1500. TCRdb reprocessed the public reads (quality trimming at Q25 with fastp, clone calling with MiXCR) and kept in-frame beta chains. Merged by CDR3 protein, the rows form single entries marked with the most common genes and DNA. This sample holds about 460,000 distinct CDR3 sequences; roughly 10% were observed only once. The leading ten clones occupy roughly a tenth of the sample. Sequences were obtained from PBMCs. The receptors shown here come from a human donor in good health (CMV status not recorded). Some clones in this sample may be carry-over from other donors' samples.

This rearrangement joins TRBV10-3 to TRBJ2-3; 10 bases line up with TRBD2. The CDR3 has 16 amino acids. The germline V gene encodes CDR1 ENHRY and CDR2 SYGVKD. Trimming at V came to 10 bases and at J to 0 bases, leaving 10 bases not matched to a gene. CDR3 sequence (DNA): TGTGCCACTAGGGCTAGCGGGGGATCTAGCACAGATACGCAGTATTTT. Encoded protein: CATRASGGSSTDTQYF.

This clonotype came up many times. In DNA form, the CDR3 reads TGTGCCAGCAGTCCGACGGTGACCTACGAGCAGTACTTC. Protein sequence: CASSPTVTYEQYF. The chain couples TRBV28 to TRBJ2-7, with D unclear. This CDR3 region has 13 residues. Trimming pared 5 bases from V and 2 bases from J, leaving 10 bases between. The V gene's germline CDR1 is MDHEN and CDR2 SYDVKM.

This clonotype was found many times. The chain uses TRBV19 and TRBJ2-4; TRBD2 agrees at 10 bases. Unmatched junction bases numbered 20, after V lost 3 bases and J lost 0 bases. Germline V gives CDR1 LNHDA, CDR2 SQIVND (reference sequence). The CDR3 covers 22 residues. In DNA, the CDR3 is TGTGCCAGTAGTATGCGCCGCTTCACTAGCGGGGACCCGCGACTAGCCAAAAACATTCAGTACTTC. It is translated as CASSMRRFTSGDPRLAKNIQYF.

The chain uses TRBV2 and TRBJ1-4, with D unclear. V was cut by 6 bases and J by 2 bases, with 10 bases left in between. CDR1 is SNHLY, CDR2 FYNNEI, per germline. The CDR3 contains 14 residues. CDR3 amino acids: CASSAEVTNEKLFF. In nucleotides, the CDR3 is TGTGCCAGCAGCGCTGAGGTGACTAATGAAAAACTGTTTTTT.

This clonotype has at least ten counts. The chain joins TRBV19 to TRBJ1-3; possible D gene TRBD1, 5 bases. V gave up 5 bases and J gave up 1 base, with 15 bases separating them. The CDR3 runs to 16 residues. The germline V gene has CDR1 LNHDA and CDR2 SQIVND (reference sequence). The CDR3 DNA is TGTGCCAGTAGTTCCCCGGGACGGCAGTCTGGAAACACCATATATTTT. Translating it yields CASSSPGRQSGNTIYF.

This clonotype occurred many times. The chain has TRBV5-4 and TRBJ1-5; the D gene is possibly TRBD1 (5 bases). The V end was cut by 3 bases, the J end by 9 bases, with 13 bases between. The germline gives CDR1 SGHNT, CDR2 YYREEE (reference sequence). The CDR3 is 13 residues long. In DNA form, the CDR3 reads TGTGCCAGCAGCTCGGCGGGGGACGGGCCCCAGCATTTT. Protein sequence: CASSSAGDGPQHF. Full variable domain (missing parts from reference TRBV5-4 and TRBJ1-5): ETGVTQSPTHLIKTRGQQVTLRCSSQSGHNTVSWYQQALGQGPQFIFQYYREEENGRGNFPPRFSGLQFPNYSSELNVNALELDDSALYLCASSSAGDGPQHFGDGTRLSIL.

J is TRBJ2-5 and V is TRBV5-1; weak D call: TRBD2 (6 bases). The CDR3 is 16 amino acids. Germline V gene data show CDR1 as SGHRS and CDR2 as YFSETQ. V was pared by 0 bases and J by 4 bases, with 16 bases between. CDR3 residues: CASSLVDIAVSETQYF. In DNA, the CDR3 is TGCGCCAGCAGCTTGGTGGATATAGCGGTTTCAGAGACCCAGTACTTC. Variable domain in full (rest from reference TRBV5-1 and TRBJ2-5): KAGVTQTPRYLIKTRGQQVTLSCSPISGHRSVSWYQQTPGQGLQFLFEYFSETQRNKGNFPGRFSGRQFSNSRSEMNVSTLELGDSALYLCASSLVDIAVSETQYFGPGTRLLVL.

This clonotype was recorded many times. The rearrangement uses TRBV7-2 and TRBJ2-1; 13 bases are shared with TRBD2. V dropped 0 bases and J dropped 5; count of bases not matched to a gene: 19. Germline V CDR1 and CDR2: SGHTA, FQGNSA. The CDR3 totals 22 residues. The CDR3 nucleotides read TGTGCCAGCAGCTTAGCTGCAGCTTCCGGGACTAGCGGGATCATCCTTAACAATGAGCAGTTCTTC. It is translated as CASSLAAASGTSGIILNNEQFF.

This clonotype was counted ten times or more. This CDR3 is CASSFTTGNYGYTF. The CDR3 DNA sequence: TGTGCCAGCAGTTTCACGACAGGAAACTATGGCTACACCTTC. This chain links TRBV27 with TRBJ1-2, with D tentatively TRBD1 (6 bases). Germline V CDR1 and CDR2: MNHEY, SMNVEV (reference sequence). V was trimmed by 3 bases and J by 2 bases, leaving 10 bases between them. CDR3 length: 14 amino acids.

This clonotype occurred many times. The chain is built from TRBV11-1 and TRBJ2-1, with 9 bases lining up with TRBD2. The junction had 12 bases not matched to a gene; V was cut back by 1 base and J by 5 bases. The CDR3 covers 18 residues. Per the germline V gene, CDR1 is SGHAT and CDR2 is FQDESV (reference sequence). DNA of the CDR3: TGTGCCAGCAGCTTAGAGGTAGCGGGAGCCCTTACTGACAATGAGCAGTTCTTC. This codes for CASSLEVAGALTDNEQFF.

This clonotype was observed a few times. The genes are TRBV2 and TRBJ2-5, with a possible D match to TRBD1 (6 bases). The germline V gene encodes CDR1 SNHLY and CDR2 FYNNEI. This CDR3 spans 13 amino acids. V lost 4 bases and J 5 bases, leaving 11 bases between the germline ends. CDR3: CASSGGTWETQYF. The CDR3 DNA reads TGTGCCAGCAGTGGGGGGACATGGGAGACCCAGTACTTC.

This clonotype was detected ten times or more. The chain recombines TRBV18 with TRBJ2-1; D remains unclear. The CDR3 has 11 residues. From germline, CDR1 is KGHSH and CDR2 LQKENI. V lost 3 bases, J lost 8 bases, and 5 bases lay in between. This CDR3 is CASSPVHEQFF. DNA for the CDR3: TGTGCCAGCTCACCTGTTCATGAGCAGTTCTTC.

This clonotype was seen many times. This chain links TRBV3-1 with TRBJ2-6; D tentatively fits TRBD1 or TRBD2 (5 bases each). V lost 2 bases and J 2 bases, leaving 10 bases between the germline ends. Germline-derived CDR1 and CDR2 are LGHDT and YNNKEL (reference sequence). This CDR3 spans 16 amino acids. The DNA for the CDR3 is TGTGCCAGCAGCCAACAGGGACGGACTGGGGCCAACGTCCTGACTTTC. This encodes CASSQQGRTGANVLTF. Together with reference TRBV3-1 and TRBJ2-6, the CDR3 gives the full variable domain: DTAVSQTPKYLVTQMGNDKSIKCEQNLGHDTMYWYKQDSKKFLKIMFSYNNKELIINETVPNRFSPKSPDKAHLNLHINSLELGDSAVYFCASSQQGRTGANVLTFGAGSRLTVL.

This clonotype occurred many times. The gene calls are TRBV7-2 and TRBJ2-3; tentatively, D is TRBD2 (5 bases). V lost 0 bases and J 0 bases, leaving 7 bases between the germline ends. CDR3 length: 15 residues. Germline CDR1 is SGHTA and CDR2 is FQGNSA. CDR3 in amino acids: CASSLAGVSTDTQYF. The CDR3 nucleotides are TGTGCCAGCAGCTTAGCGGGAGTAAGCACAGATACGCAGTATTTT.

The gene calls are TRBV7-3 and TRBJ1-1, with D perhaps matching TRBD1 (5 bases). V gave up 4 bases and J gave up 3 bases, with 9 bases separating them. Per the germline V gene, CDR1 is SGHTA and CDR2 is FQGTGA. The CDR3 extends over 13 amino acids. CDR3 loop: CASSSGLYTEAFF. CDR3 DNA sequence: TGTGCCAGCAGCTCGGGACTATACACTGAAGCTTTCTTT.

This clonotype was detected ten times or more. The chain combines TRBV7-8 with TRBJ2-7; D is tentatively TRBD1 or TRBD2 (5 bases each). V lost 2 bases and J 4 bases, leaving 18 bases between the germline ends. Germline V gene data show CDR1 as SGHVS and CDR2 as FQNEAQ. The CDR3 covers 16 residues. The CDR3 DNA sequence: TGTGCCAGCAGCTTAAAGCGAGGGGTAGCATATTACGAGCAGTACTTC. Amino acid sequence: CASSLKRGVAYYEQYF.

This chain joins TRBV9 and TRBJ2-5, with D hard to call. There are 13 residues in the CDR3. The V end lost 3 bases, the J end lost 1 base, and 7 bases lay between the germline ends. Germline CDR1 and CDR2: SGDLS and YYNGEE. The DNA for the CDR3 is TGTGCCAGCAGCGGGGGATTCCAAGAGACCCAGTACTTC. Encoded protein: CASSGGFQETQYF.

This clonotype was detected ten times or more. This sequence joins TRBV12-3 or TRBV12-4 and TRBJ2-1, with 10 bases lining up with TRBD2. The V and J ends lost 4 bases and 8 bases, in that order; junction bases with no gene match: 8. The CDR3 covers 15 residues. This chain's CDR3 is CASSWGLAGVDEQFF. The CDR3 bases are TGTGCCAGCAGTTGGGGGCTAGCGGGAGTCGATGAGCAGTTCTTC.